The rows below give T cell receptor beta chains drawn from one sample of a study of blood T cell repertoires in COVID-19. Sequenced by immunoSEQ multiplex PCR; TCRdb stores in-frame clones only, minus some. The table shows tens of thousands of clones, with under 90% occurring only once. Sequenced: peripheral blood. The receptors shown here come from a human donor in a cohort sampled during active COVID-19. CDR3s include the opening cysteine and the closing phenylalanine or tryptophan. Fields, in order: clone size, J gene, D gene, V gene, CDR3 protein, CDR3 DNA. The D gene is left open where the match is weak. Clone size is given for some rows only: seen once, a few or many times, or a class if the clone is expanded.

>-|TRBJ1-5|TRBD1|TRBV2
CASSEEGAQPQHF
TGTGCCAGCAGTGAGGAGGGGGCTCAGCCCCAGCATTTT
>-|TRBJ2-7|-|TRBV25-1
CASSELRTAYEQYF
TGTGCCAGCAGTGAACTTAGGACAGCCTACGAGCAGTACTTC
>few|TRBJ2-7|TRBD1|TRBV6-5
CASSSGGGFYEQYF
TGTGCCAGCAGTTCAGGGGGTGGGTTCTACGAGCAGTACTTC
>few|TRBJ1-1|-|TRBV20-1
CTYRDNTEAFF
TGCACCTACAGGGATAACACTGAAGCTTTCTTT
>few|TRBJ1-5|TRBD1|TRBV30
CAWSLGQGSNQPQHF
TGTGCCTGGAGCCTGGGACAGGGGTCAAATCAGCCCCAGCATTTT
>-|TRBJ1-1|-|TRBV10-3
CAISEGRVEAEAFF
TGTGCCATCAGTGAAGGCAGGGTCGAAGCTGAAGCTTTCTTT
>-|TRBJ2-7|TRBD2|TRBV18
CASSLAPGTSVLGEQYF
TGTGCCAGCTCACTTGCCCCCGGGACTAGCGTTCTGGGCGAGCAGTACTTC
>-|TRBJ2-7|TRBD1|TRBV4-1
CASSLTDRGDYEQYF
TGCGCCAGCAGCCTCACGGACAGGGGGGATTACGAGCAGTACTTC
>-|TRBJ1-1|-|TRBV18
CASSPPPRNSGEAFF
TGTGCCAGCTCACCACCCCCCAGAAATTCTGGTGAAGCTTTCTTT
>-|TRBJ2-7|-|TRBV11-2
CASSLAGTNEQYF
TGTGCCAGCAGCTTAGCGGGAACCAACGAGCAGTACTTC
>-|TRBJ1-6|TRBD1|TRBV5-6
CASSLRVTGGNSPLHF
TGTGCCAGCAGCTTGAGGGTAACAGGGGGTAATTCACCCCTCCACTTT
>-|TRBJ2-7|-|TRBV30
CAWGFSYEQYF
TGTGCCTGGGGCTTCTCCTACGAGCAGTACTTC
>-|TRBJ2-3|-|TRBV12-5
CASGLYFTDTQYF
TGTGCTAGTGGTTTGTACTTCACAGATACGCAGTATTTT
>few|TRBJ1-6|-|TRBV28
CASSSSSPLHF
TGTGCCAGCAGTTCGAGTTCACCCCTCCACTTT
>-|TRBJ1-5|TRBD1|TRBV28
CASSFLPRGLNQPQHF
TGTGCCAGCAGTTTCCTCCCCAGGGGGCTCAATCAGCCCCAGCATTTT
>-|TRBJ2-4|-|TRBV30
CAYEPGGAKNIQYF
TGTGCCTACGAACCCGGGGGAGCCAAAAACATTCAGTACTTC
>-|TRBJ2-7|-|TRBV28
CASSRPLARGYEQYF
TGTGCCAGCAGTCGCCCGTTGGCCAGGGGATACGAGCAGTACTTC
>-|TRBJ1-4|-|TRBV2
CASSEGQAGEKLFF
TGTGCCAGCAGTGAGGGGCAAGCTGGGGAAAAACTGTTTTTT
>-|TRBJ1-3|-|TRBV6-2/TRBV6-3
CASSYSGQRNTIYF
TGTGCCAGCAGTTACTCTGGACAGCGAAACACCATATATTTT
>-|TRBJ2-7|TRBD1|TRBV28
CASSSPGTAYEQYF
TGTGCCAGCAGCTCTCCCGGGACAGCCTACGAGCAGTACTTC
>-|TRBJ1-2|TRBD1|TRBV19
CASSGRTGEKFYGYTF
TGTGCCAGCAGCGGTCGTACAGGGGAGAAATTCTATGGCTACACCTTC
>-|TRBJ2-3|TRBD2|TRBV7-7
CASSLEGTGASGSSGDTQYF
TGTGCCAGCAGCTTAGAGGGCACTGGTGCTAGCGGGAGTTCAGGAGATACGCAGTATTTT
>-|TRBJ1-6|-|TRBV5-1
CASPPRQPDNSPLHF
TGCGCCAGTCCCCCCCGACAGCCCGATAATTCACCCCTCCACTTT
>-|TRBJ1-6|TRBD1|TRBV19
CASSTQGVDSPLHF
TGTGCCAGTAGTACCCAGGGGGTAGACTCACCCCTCCACTTT
>-|TRBJ1-5|TRBD1|TRBV3-1/TRBV3-2
CASSPDRVGQPQHF
TGTGCCAGCAGCCCGGACAGGGTGGGTCAGCCCCAGCATTTT
>-|TRBJ2-7|TRBD2|TRBV9
CASSGGTSGSYEQYF
TGTGCCAGCAGCGGTGGGACTAGCGGGAGCTACGAGCAGTACTTC
>once|TRBJ2-7|TRBD2|TRBV30
CAWSLLAVTYEQYF
TGTGCCTGGAGCCTACTAGCGGTAACCTACGAGCAGTACTTC
>-|TRBJ1-5|-|TRBV6-5
CASGGGGAGQPQHF
TGTGCCAGCGGCGGCGGGGGGGCAGGTCAGCCCCAGCATTTT
>-|TRBJ2-1|TRBD2|TRBV12-3/TRBV12-4
CASRSSGNNEQFF
TGTGCCAGCAGGTCTAGCGGAAACAATGAGCAGTTCTTC
>-|TRBJ2-7|-|TRBV28
CASSSPRTTLLYEQYF
TGTGCCAGCAGTTCCCCGAGGACTACGCTCCTATACGAGCAGTACTTC
>-|TRBJ1-4|TRBD1|TRBV6-1
CASSEKSKDRGKYATNEKLFF
TGTGCCAGCAGTGAAAAGAGTAAGGACAGGGGAAAATATGCAACTAATGAAAAACTGTTTTTT
>-|TRBJ2-7|-|TRBV11-2
CASSDWEVGDEQYF
TGTGCCAGCAGCGATTGGGAGGTCGGGGACGAGCAGTACTTC
>once|TRBJ2-7|-|TRBV15
CATSREKGSGLNEQYF
TGTGCCACCAGCCGAGAGAAGGGAAGCGGGTTAAACGAGCAGTACTTC
>-|TRBJ1-6|TRBD1|TRBV6-6
CASRATGESPLHF
TGTGCCAGCAGAGCCACAGGGGAATCACCCCTCCACTTT
>-|TRBJ2-7|TRBD2|TRBV18
CASSPEGLAAYEQYF
TGTGCCAGCTCACCAGAGGGACTAGCGGCCTACGAGCAGTACTTC
>-|TRBJ2-1|TRBD2|TRBV5-4
CASSFRTSGSVDEQFF
TGTGCCAGCAGCTTTCGGACTAGCGGGTCTGTCGATGAGCAGTTCTTC
>-|TRBJ2-7|TRBD2|TRBV10-2
CASSAGLGAGAIYEQYF
TGCGCCAGCAGTGCGGGACTTGGAGCGGGAGCGATTTACGAGCAGTACTTC
>-|TRBJ1-1|TRBD1|TRBV7-9
CASSPTGGGGNTEAFF
TGTGCCAGCAGCCCGACAGGGGGCGGGGGGAACACTGAAGCTTTCTTT
>-|TRBJ1-1|-|TRBV28
CASSLAGAGNFAEAFF
TGTGCCAGCAGTTTAGCTGGGGCAGGGAATTTCGCTGAAGCTTTCTTT
>-|TRBJ2-5|TRBD1|TRBV14
CASSLRQGYQETQYF
TGTGCCAGCAGCCTAAGACAGGGGTACCAAGAGACCCAGTACTTC
>-|TRBJ1-4|-|TRBV3-1/TRBV3-2
CASSQDQVGKLFF
TGTGCCAGCAGCCAAGATCAGGTCGGAAAACTGTTTTTT
>-|TRBJ2-5|TRBD1|TRBV24-1
CATSVTGGSETQYF
TGTGCCACCAGTGTGACAGGGGGGTCGGAGACCCAGTACTTC
>-|TRBJ2-6|-|TRBV11-1
CASSSGGVLTF
TGTGCCAGCAGCTCAGGGGGGGTCCTGACTTTC
>-|TRBJ2-3|-|TRBV7-9
CASSFRLGTSSTDTQYF
TGTGCCAGCAGCTTTAGACTCGGGACAAGTAGCACAGATACGCAGTATTTT
>few|TRBJ2-5|-|TRBV27
CASSLNGGWEYF
TGTGCCAGCAGTTTAAACGGCGGGTGGGAGTACTTC
>-|TRBJ2-7|-|TRBV5-1
CASSFGQGEDEQYF
TGCGCCAGCAGCTTCGGGCAGGGGGAGGACGAGCAGTACTTC
>once|TRBJ2-7|-|TRBV19
CASSNSPGSWAIYEQYF
TGTGCCAGTAGTAATTCACCCGGGAGTTGGGCTATTTACGAGCAGTACTTC
>-|TRBJ2-7|TRBD2|TRBV10-3
CAMALAGDDEQYF
TGTGCCATGGCTCTAGCGGGAGACGACGAGCAGTACTTC
>-|TRBJ2-4|TRBD2|TRBV19
CASSIAFSGLGNIQYF
TGTGCCAGTAGTATAGCCTTTTCCGGACTAGGAAACATTCAGTACTTC
>-|TRBJ2-3|-|TRBV10-3
CAISDSSSGTDTQYF
TGTGCCATCAGTGATTCTTCGTCGGGCACAGATACGCAGTATTTT
>-|TRBJ2-3|TRBD2|TRBV7-2
CASSLLGTKADTQYF
TGTGCCAGCAGCTTACTGGGGACTAAGGCAGATACGCAGTATTTT
>few|TRBJ1-1|TRBD1|TRBV6-6
CASSRDRGTEAFF
TGTGCCAGCAGTAGGGACAGGGGGACTGAAGCTTTCTTT